One TCR beta chain is described in this entry. What it binds is not known. V was shortened by 5 bases and J by 10 bases, with 18 bases between the two germline ends. The germline gives CDR1 SGHVS, CDR2 FQNEAQ. The CDR3 is 15 amino acids. This table comes from immunoSEQ multiplex PCR, and its TCRdb copy is limited to in-frame clones, with some not included. This table has more than 20,000 clones, under 90% appearing once. The source of the sample is a study of T cell clonotyping in hematopoietic cell transplantation. Study findings and constraints: After transplant, recipient diversity fell while pathologically expanded clonotypes grew through day 180. Higher Inverse Simpson Index values in graft donor and pretransplant recipient predicted broader posttransplant TCR diversity. Without cell sorting, CD4 versus CD8 contributions remain unresolved.

Regarding time point: recipient sample about 28 days before transplant, after cytoreduction. Samples: about 28 days before transplant, then days 30, 100 and 180 after. Here the sequenced sample was peripheral blood mononuclear cells, taken before stem cell transplant. This chain links TRBV7-8 with TRBJ1-6; D is undetermined. This clonotype was obtained from a man aged 18 to 29 with biphenotypic leukemia. Some clones in this sample may be carry-over from other donors' samples. This CDR3 reads CASSPIIRPLSPLHF. In nucleotides, the CDR3 is TGTGCCAGCAGCCCCATAATCCGACCGTTATCACCCCTCCACTTT.